Reported below is one T cell receptor (beta chain). The antigen is undetermined. Germline V gene sequence: CDR1 SGHTA, CDR2 FQGNSA. This CDR3 region has 16 residues. Trimming left V 5 bases short and J 0 bases short, with 17 bases between. PCR was performed using 60 Vbeta and 13 Jbeta primers. Profiled with immunoSEQ multiplex PCR; TCRdb holds only in-frame clones, not every one. The table shows approximately 110,000 clones, with about four fifths occurring only once. The data belong to a study of cytomegalovirus exposure and HLA in healthy donors. Study details: The Caucasian-associated ancestry cluster contained 81% of the approximately 430 genotyped donors.

The study's findings and limits: Associated with HLA alleles at 0.05 false discovery rate in a later analysis were some 16,000 TCR beta sequences. 150 or so TCR beta chains were listed as cytomegalovirus-associated. An ancestry cluster, one associated with Asian ancestry, reportedly showed fewer N-insertions than the approximately 660-donor mean in a later analysis.

V gene TRBV7-2 combines with J gene TRBJ2-7; D perhaps matches TRBD1 (5 bases). Material: PBMCs. The TCR was taken from a woman in her thirties in good health and CMV-seronegative. The CDR3 is CASSPRNRTSSYEQYF. The CDR3 DNA reads as TGTGCCAGCAGCCCTCGCAATAGGACAAGCTCCTACGAGCAGTACTTC.